These 13 T cell receptor beta chains came from one sample sequenced in a study of cytomegalovirus exposure and HLA in healthy donors. The PCR used 60 Vbeta and 13 Jbeta primers. Profiled with immunoSEQ multiplex PCR; TCRdb holds only in-frame clones, not every one. The sample includes some 170,000 clones, 80% of them seen just once. Material for sequencing was PBMCs. The receptors were gathered from a man younger than 35 in good health and CMV-seropositive.

The gene calls are TRBV18 and TRBJ1-1, with D maybe TRBD1 (6 bases). The CDR3 has 16 residues. The V end was cut by 3 bases, the J end by 4 bases, with 18 bases between. Germline lookup yields CDR1 KGHSH and CDR2 LQKENI. CDR3 residues: CASSPRLAIQGTEAFF. Here the CDR3 DNA reads TGTGCCAGCTCACCCCGTCTAGCCATACAGGGCACTGAAGCTTTCTTT.

The rearrangement links TRBV10-3 to TRBJ2-5; 7 bases agree with TRBD2. Germline CDR1 is ENHRY and CDR2 is SYGVKD. The CDR3 totals 14 residues. Trimming cost V 6 bases and J 2 bases; bases outside gene matches: 6. The CDR3 region has the DNA TGTGCCATCAGCCAGGCTAGCGGACAAGAGACCCAGTACTTC. Residues: CAISQASGQETQYF.

V and J are TRBV12-5 and TRBJ2-1; the match to TRBD2 covers 14 bases. This CDR3 is 13 amino acids long. Trimming removed 9 bases from V and 7 bases from J; junction bases left unmatched: 2. From germline, CDR1 is LGHNT and CDR2 FRNRAP. CDR3 nucleotide sequence: TGTGCTAGAGGGACTAGCGGGAGAAATGAGCAGTTCTTC. It is translated as CARGTSGRNEQFF.

The V gene is TRBV2, the J gene TRBJ2-7; no definite D call. V was trimmed by 7 bases and J by 5 bases, leaving 18 bases between them. Germline CDR1 reads SNHLY; CDR2 reads FYNNEI. The CDR3 runs 14 residues. Here the CDR3 DNA reads TGTGCCAGCATGGCTCTGTGGCAGGTCCACGAGCAGTACTTC. Translated: CASMALWQVHEQYF.

The V and J genes are TRBV11-2 and TRBJ1-4; possible D gene TRBD1, 6 bases. Germline V CDR1 and CDR2: SGHAT, FQNNGV. The CDR3 is 13 residues long. V lost 5 bases, J lost 15 bases, and 19 bases lay in between. The CDR3 here is CASSPRTTGLMFF. CDR3 DNA: TGTGCCAGCAGCCCACGTACCACAGGGTTGATGTTTTTT.

The chain has TRBV5-1 and TRBJ2-7; D perhaps matches TRBD1 (6 bases). Germline lookup yields CDR1 SGHRS and CDR2 YFSETQ. CDR3 length equals 15 residues. Trimming removed 0 bases from V and 12 bases from J, with 22 bases in between. The CDR3 DNA is TGCGCCAGCAGCTTGGGGACAGCCATCTCCTACGAGTGGTACTTC. Its protein product is CASSLGTAISYEWYF.

This chain uses TRBV27 with TRBJ2-1; 9 positions match TRBD2. From germline, CDR1 is MNHEY and CDR2 SMNVEV (reference sequence). CDR3 size: 18 residues. V shed 3 bases and J 8 bases; nucleotides not matched to a gene: 17. DNA for the CDR3: TGTGCCAGCAGTTTTTACGCCTCGGGGGGCGGGAGGGGCGATGAGCAGTTCTTC. As protein: CASSFYASGGGRGDEQFF.

This chain joins TRBV6-6 and TRBJ2-1; TRBD2 is a possible D gene (5 bases). The CDR3 extends over 15 amino acids. Looked up from germline, CDR1 is MNHNY and CDR2 is SVGAGI (reference sequence). Trimming cost V 6 bases and J 0 bases, with 12 bases left between them. The DNA for the CDR3 is TGTGCCAGCAGCCGCCCGGGGTACTCCTACAATGAGCAGTTCTTC. Translated: CASSRPGYSYNEQFF.

As DNA, the CDR3 is TGTGCCAGCACCCAATTGGACAAAGCCTATGGCTACACCTTC. It specifies CASTQLDKAYGYTF. The chain has TRBV5-6 and TRBJ1-2; D may be TRBD1 (5 bases). Germline CDR1 is SGHDT and CDR2 is YYEEEE. The CDR3 runs 14 residues. V lost 6 bases and J 4 bases, leaving 16 bases between the germline ends.

This clone was picked up a small number of times. The J gene is TRBJ2-6, the V gene TRBV7-9; maybe TRBD1 (6 bases). This CDR3 has 18 residues. Germline loops: CDR1 SEHNR, CDR2 FQNEAQ (reference sequence). With 4 bases removed from V and 4 bases from J, the gap between germline ends came to 20 bases. CDR3 residues: CASSYRGLTGPGANVLTF. DNA for the CDR3: TGTGCCAGCAGCTATAGGGGGTTAACAGGGCCCGGGGCCAACGTCCTGACTTTC.

The genes are TRBV5-6 and TRBJ1-2; D remains ambiguous. The germline CDR1 and CDR2 sequences are SGHDT and YYEEEE. The CDR3 has 16 residues. The ends were cut back, 1 base at V and 2 bases at J, with 15 bases in the middle. The CDR3 protein is CASSLFAVVGNYGYTF. CDR3 DNA: TGTGCCAGCAGCTTGTTTGCGGTGGTCGGGAACTATGGCTACACCTTC.

The chain has TRBV4-3 and TRBJ2-3; D unclear. In germline, CDR1 is LGHNA, CDR2 YSLEER. The CDR3 is 17 amino acids. V was trimmed by 0 bases and J by 1 base, leaving 14 bases between them. CDR3 DNA: TGCGCCAGCAGCCAAGAAGTGCAGCCCCGGGGCACAGATACGCAGTATTTT. Translated: CASSQEVQPRGTDTQYF.

This chain joins TRBV18 and TRBJ2-1; 9 bases are shared with TRBD1. Losses at the gene ends were 1 base for V and 8 bases for J; bases not matched to a gene: 9. This CDR3 contains 16 residues. CDR1 and CDR2 from the germline V gene are KGHSH and LQKENI. CDR3 sequence (DNA): TGTGCCAGCTCACCACTCCTGGGACAGGGTGGCCATGAGCAGTTCTTC. Residues: CASSPLLGQGGHEQFF. The entire variable domain, with the rest obtained from reference TRBV18 and TRBJ2-1, is as follows: NAGVMQNPRHLVRRRGQEARLRCSPMKGHSHVYWYRQLPEEGLKFMVYLQKENIIDESGMPKERFSAEFPKEGPSILRIQQVVRGDSAAYFCASSPLLGQGGHEQFFGPGTRLTVL.